The 16 T cell receptor beta chains presented below share a single source sample, sequenced in a study of radiation and T cells in renal cell carcinoma. Repertoires were generated with immunoSEQ multiplex PCR, while TCRdb's copy carries only in-frame clones and drops some. The sample has 100,000 to 150,000 clones; about 81% are singletons. Described time point: blood 2 weeks post-SBRT. Treatment denoted: 15 Gy SBRT to primary tumor, nephrectomy 4 weeks later. The sequencing used blood, collected from a patient whose treatment included radiotherapy and nephrectomy. The receptors stem from a man aged 50 to 60 with renal cell carcinoma.

The chain is built from TRBV6-5 and TRBJ1-2, with a weak D call TRBD1 (6 bases). V was trimmed by 8 bases and J by 8 bases, leaving 12 bases between them. Germline-derived CDR1 and CDR2 are MNHEY and SVGAGI. This CDR3 region has 11 residues. The CDR3 DNA reads as TGTGCCAGCGGTTTGCAGGGGGGCTACACCTTC. Translating gives CASGLQGGYTF.

This sequence joins TRBV6-1 and TRBJ1-4, with D perhaps TRBD1 (5 bases). This CDR3 contains 15 residues. CDR1 is MNHNS and CDR2 is SASEGT in the germline V gene. V was cut by 0 bases and J by 8 bases, with 13 bases left in between. CDR3 residues: CASSEAGGVWEKLFF. CDR3 coding DNA: TGTGCCAGCAGTGAAGCGGGAGGGGTTTGGGAAAAACTGTTTTTT.

The genes are TRBV5-1 and TRBJ2-3; 8 positions agree with TRBD1. The CDR3 is 14 amino acids. The J segment lost 0 bases and the V segment lost 4 bases, leaving 1 base of the junction unmatched. CDR1 and CDR2 (germline): SGHRS, YFSETQ. In DNA form, the CDR3 reads TGCGCCAGCAGCAGGACAGGGAGCACAGATACGCAGTATTTT. It codes for CASSRTGSTDTQYF.

This clone has just a few counts. V usage is TRBV30 and J usage is TRBJ2-7; D might be TRBD2 (7 bases). This CDR3 contains 16 residues. Trimming pared 5 bases from V and 2 bases from J, leaving 22 bases between. Germline V lookup: CDR1 GTSNPN, CDR2 SVGIG (reference sequence). CDR3 sequence: CAWGDKGGSLTYEQYF. The DNA of the CDR3 is TGTGCCTGGGGAGACAAGGGGGGGAGCTTAACCTACGAGCAGTACTTC. Full variable domain (outside the CDR3, taken from reference TRBV30 and TRBJ2-7): SQTIHQWPATLVQPVGSPLSLECTVEGTSNPNLYWYRQAAGRGLQLLFYSVGIGQISSEVPQNLSASRPQDRQFILSSKKLLLSDSGFYLCAWGDKGGSLTYEQYFGPGTRLTVT.

The chain couples TRBV4-2 to TRBJ1-6; 9 nucleotides agree with TRBD1. The germline V gene has CDR1 LGHNA and CDR2 YNFKEQ. The length of the CDR3 is 14 residues. V gave up 0 bases and J gave up 19 bases; unmatched junction bases: 10. As DNA, the CDR3 is TGTGCCAGCAGCCAAGATCGGAGGGACAGGGCAGCTCACTTT. Translation gives CASSQDRRDRAAHF.

The chain has TRBV2 and TRBJ1-1; no clear D. V lost 7 bases, J lost 0 bases, and 21 bases lay in between. The germline V gene encodes CDR1 SNHLY and CDR2 FYNNEI. The CDR3 has 17 residues. CDR3 protein: CASNYHGGDYVNTEAFF. The CDR3 DNA reads TGTGCCAGCAATTATCATGGTGGTGATTATGTGAACACTGAAGCTTTCTTT. Variable domain in full (rest from reference TRBV2 and TRBJ1-1): EPEVTQTPSHQVTQMGQEVILRCVPISNHLYFYWYRQILGQKVEFLVSFYNNEISEKSEIFDDQFSVERPDGSNFTLKIRSTKLEDSAMYFCASNYHGGDYVNTEAFFGQGTRLTVV.

This clone showed up just a few times. The chain combines TRBV7-2 with TRBJ2-7, with 8 nucleotides matching TRBD1. The CDR3 totals 13 residues. CDR1 SGHTA and CDR2 FQGNSA come from the germline V gene. Trimming took 2 bases from V and 6 from J; bases not matched to a gene: 3. CDR3 amino acids: CASSLWTGSEQYF. The DNA for the CDR3 is TGTGCCAGCAGCTTATGGACAGGGAGCGAGCAGTACTTC. Full variable domain (missing parts from reference TRBV7-2 and TRBJ2-7): GAGVSQSPSNKVTEKGKDVELRCDPISGHTALYWYRQSLGQGLEFLIYFQGNSAPDKSGLPSDRFSAERTGGSVSTLTIQRTQQEDSAVYLCASSLWTGSEQYFGPGTRLTVT.

The chain couples TRBV30 to TRBJ1-1; D gene ambiguous. Germline-derived CDR1 and CDR2 are GTSNPN and SVGIG (reference sequence). Trimming took 1 base from V and 5 from J, leaving 5 bases between them. The CDR3 length is 11 residues. The CDR3 DNA sequence: TGTGCCTGGAGTGGGTGGACTGAAGCTTTCTTT. This gives the protein CAWSGWTEAFF.

The chain carries TRBV30 and TRBJ1-5; TRBD1 agrees at 9 bases. Germline values: CDR1 GTSNPN, CDR2 SVGIG (reference sequence). The CDR3 sequence is 16 residues long. With V trimmed by 2 bases and J by 0 bases, 5 bases remained unmatched. CDR3 residues: CAWSIRTGDSNQPQHF. CDR3 sequence (DNA): TGTGCCTGGAGTATCCGGACAGGGGATAGCAATCAGCCCCAGCATTTT.

The rearrangement links TRBV4-1 to TRBJ1-5; D gene unclear. Germline CDR1 MGHRA, CDR2 YSYEKL. Trimming took 0 bases from V and 0 from J, leaving 12 bases between them. The CDR3 extends over 17 amino acids. This CDR3 is CASSQDERRYSNQPQHF. The CDR3, as DNA: TGCGCCAGCAGCCAAGATGAGAGGCGATATAGCAATCAGCCCCAGCATTTT.

The chain uses TRBV5-4 and TRBJ1-6; D gene uncertain. Trimming pared 4 bases from V and 9 bases from J, leaving 8 bases between. The germline V gene encodes CDR1 SGHNT and CDR2 YYREEE (reference sequence). This CDR3 contains 12 residues. CDR3 protein: CASSRTSSPLHF. Written as DNA, the CDR3 is TGTGCCAGCAGCCGTACAAGTTCACCCCTCCACTTT.

The gene calls are TRBV4-2 and TRBJ2-3; no clear D. Germline V gene lookup returns CDR1 LGHNA and CDR2 YNFKEQ. Trimming took 7 bases from V and 2 from J, leaving 22 bases between them. CDR3 size: 17 residues. CDR3 bases: TGTGCCAGCAACCTAGAACAATCAGCACCCTCCACAGATACGCAGTATTTT. It is translated as CASNLEQSAPSTDTQYF.

The V gene is TRBV9, the J gene TRBJ2-3; 7 bases fit TRBD2. Germline lookup yields CDR1 SGDLS and CDR2 YYNGEE. The CDR3 length is 17 residues. After removal of 4 bases from V and 7 bases from J, the junction contained 18 bases not matched to a gene. The CDR3 sequence is CASSYISAGKTGYTQYF. DNA for the CDR3: TGTGCCAGCAGCTACATATCAGCGGGGAAAACCGGGTATACGCAGTATTTT.

This clone was seen just once. Here the CDR3 reads CASSQDRTGPMTEAFF. The CDR3 coding sequence is TGCGCCAGCAGCCAAGATCGCACTGGTCCGATGACTGAAGCTTTCTTT. V is TRBV4-3 and J is TRBJ1-1, with unresolved D. V was cut by 0 bases and J by 5 bases, with 16 bases left in between. The CDR3 consists of 16 residues. Germline-derived CDR1 and CDR2 are LGHNA and YSLEER.

This clone was recorded only once. The chain has TRBV19 and TRBJ2-1; 11 bases align to TRBD2. The V gene end was trimmed by 4 bases and the J gene end by 2 bases; junction bases not matched to a gene: 4. CDR3 length: 16 residues. Germline V gene lookup returns CDR1 LNHDA and CDR2 SQIVND (reference sequence). The CDR3 reads CASSTRLAGPYNEQFF. In DNA, the CDR3 is TGTGCCAGTAGTACCCGACTAGCGGGACCCTACAATGAGCAGTTCTTC.

V and J are TRBV5-8 and TRBJ1-2, with unresolved D. The CDR3 extends over 12 amino acids. CDR1 and CDR2 (germline): SGHTS, YDEGEE. The V end lost 2 bases, the J end lost 8 bases, and 10 bases lay between the germline ends. In nucleotides, the CDR3 is TGTGCCAGCAGCTTTTGGACGGGAGGCTACACCTTC. Translation: CASSFWTGGYTF.